This TCR beta chain derives from a study of vaccination effects on CD4 cells after COVID-19. Comment on this clone: Antigen: not known.

Expansion of antigen-specific CD4+ T cells with viral peptide pools was carried out by the ViraFEST assay before sequencing. Following culture for ten to eleven days, CD4+ T cells were isolated. SARS-CoV-2 infected the person between March and December 2020, as confirmed by PCR. Sequencing used immunoSEQ multiplex PCR; TCRdb keeps in-frame clones, though not all of them. The repertoire consists of approximately 40,000 clones, with 73% occurring once and the leading ten covering 30% to 40%. There are 15 residues in the CDR3. Per the germline V gene, CDR1 is KGHSH and CDR2 is LQKENI. Trimming pared 6 bases from V and 7 bases from J, leaving 19 bases between.

The chain employs TRBV18 and TRBJ2-1; D perhaps matches TRBD2 (6 bases). This receptor was identified in a human donor who had a prior SARS-CoV-2 infection. The sequenced sample was CD4+ T cells from PBMCs cultured with a peptide pool, obtained before COVID-19 vaccination. This CDR3 is CASSGSIAELNEQFF. CDR3 in DNA: TGTGCCAGCTCTGGTTCGATAGCGGAACTTAATGAGCAGTTCTTC. The full variable domain, completed using reference TRBV18 and TRBJ2-1, is NAGVMQNPRHLVRRRGQEARLRCSPMKGHSHVYWYRQLPEEGLKFMVYLQKENIIDESGMPKERFSAEFPKEGPSILRIQQVVRGDSAAYFCASSGSIAELNEQFFGPGTRLTVL.